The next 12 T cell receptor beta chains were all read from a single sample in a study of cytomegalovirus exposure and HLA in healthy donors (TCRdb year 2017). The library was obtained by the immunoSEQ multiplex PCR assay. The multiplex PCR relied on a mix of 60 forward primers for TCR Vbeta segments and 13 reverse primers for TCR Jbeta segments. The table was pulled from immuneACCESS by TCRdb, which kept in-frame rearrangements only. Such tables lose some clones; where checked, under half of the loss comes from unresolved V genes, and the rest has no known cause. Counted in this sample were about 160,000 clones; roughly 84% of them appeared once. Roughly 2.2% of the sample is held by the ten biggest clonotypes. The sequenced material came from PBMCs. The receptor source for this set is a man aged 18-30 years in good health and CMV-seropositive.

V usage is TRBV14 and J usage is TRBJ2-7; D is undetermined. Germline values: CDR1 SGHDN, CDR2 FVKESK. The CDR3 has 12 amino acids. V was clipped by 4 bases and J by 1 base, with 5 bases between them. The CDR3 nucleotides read TGTGCCAGCAGCCTGAGGTCCTACGAGCAGTACTTC. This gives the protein CASSLRSYEQYF.

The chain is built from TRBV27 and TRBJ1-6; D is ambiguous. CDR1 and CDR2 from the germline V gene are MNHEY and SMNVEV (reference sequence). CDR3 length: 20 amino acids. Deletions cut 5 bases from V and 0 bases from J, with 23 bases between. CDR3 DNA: TGTGCCAGCAGTAACAAACCCCCCGGCGGCCGTAGCTCCTATAATTCACCCCTCCACTTT. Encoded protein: CASSNKPPGGRSSYNSPLHF.

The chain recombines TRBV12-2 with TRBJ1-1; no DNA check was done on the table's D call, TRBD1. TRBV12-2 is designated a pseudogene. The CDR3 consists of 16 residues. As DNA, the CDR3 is TGTGCAAGTCGCTTCACCCGGGACAGGGGACGGACTGAAGCTTTCTTT. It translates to CASRFTRDRGRTEAFF.

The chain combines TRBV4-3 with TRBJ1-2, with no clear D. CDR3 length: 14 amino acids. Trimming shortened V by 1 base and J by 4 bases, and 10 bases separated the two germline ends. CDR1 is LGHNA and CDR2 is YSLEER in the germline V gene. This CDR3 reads CASSQAASGYGYTF. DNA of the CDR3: TGCGCCAGCAGCCAAGCCGCCTCGGGCTATGGCTACACCTTC.

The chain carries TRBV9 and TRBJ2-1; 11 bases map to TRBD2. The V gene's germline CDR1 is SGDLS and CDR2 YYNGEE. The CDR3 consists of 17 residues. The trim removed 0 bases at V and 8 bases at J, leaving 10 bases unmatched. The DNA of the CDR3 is TGTGCCAGCAGCGTAGACTCCACTAGCGGGGGAAGGGATGAGCAGTTCTTC. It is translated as CASSVDSTSGGRDEQFF.

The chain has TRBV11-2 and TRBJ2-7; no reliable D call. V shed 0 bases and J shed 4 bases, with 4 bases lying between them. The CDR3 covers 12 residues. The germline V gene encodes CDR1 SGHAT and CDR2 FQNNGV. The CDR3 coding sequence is TGTGCCAGCAGCTTAGATCGGTACGAGCAGTACTTC. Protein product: CASSLDRYEQYF.

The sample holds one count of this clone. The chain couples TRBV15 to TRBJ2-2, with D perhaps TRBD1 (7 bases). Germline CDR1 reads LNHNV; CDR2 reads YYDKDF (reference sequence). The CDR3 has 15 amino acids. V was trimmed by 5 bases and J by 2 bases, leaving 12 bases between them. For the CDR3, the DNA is TGTGCCACCAGCCCGCGGGACAGAAACACCGGGGAGCTGTTTTTT. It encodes CATSPRDRNTGELFF.

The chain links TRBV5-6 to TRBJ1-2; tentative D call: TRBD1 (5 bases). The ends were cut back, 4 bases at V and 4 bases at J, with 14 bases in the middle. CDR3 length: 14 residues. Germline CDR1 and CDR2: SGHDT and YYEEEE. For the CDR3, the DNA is TGTGCCAGCAGCCGAGAGGAGGGGACCTATGGCTACACCTTC. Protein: CASSREEGTYGYTF. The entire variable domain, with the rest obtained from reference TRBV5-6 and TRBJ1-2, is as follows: DAGVTQSPTHLIKTRGQQVTLRCSPKSGHDTVSWYQQALGQGPQFIFQYYEEEERQRGNFPDRFSGHQFPNYSSELNVNALLLGDSALYLCASSREEGTYGYTFGSGTRLTVV.

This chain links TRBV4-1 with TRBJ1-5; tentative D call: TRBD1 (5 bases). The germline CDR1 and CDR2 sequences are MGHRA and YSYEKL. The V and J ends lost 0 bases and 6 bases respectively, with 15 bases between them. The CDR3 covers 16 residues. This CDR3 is CASSQDQTGVGQPQHF. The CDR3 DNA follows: TGCGCCAGCAGCCAAGATCAGACGGGGGTAGGTCAGCCCCAGCATTTT.

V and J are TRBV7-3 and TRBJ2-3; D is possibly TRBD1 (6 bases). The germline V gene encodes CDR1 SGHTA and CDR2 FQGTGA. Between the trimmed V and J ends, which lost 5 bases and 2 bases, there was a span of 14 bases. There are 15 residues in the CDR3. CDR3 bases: TGTGCCAGCAGCATACACGGACAGCACACAGATACGCAGTATTTT. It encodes CASSIHGQHTDTQYF.

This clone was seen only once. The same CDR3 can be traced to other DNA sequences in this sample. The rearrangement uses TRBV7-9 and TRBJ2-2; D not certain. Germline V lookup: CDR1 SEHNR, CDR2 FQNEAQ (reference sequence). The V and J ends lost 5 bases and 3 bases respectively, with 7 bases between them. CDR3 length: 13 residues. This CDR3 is CASSSLDTGELFF. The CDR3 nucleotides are TGTGCCAGCAGCAGTTTAGACACCGGGGAGCTGTTTTTT.

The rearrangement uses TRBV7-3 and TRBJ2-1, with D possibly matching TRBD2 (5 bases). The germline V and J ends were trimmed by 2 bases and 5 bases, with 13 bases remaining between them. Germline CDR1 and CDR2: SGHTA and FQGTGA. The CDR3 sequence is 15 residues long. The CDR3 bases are TGTGCCAGCAGCTTAGGCGGGTTCGGGGACAATGAGCAGTTCTTC. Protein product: CASSLGGFGDNEQFF. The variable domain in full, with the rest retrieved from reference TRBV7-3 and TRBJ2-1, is GAGVSQTPSNKVTEKGKYVELRCDPISGHTALYWYRQSLGQGPEFLIYFQGTGAADDSGLPNDRFFAVRPEGSVSTLKIQRTERGDSAVYLCASSLGGFGDNEQFFGPGTRLTVL.